Below are 5 T cell receptor beta chains sequenced from a single sample in a study of T cells in Graves' hyperthyroidism and ophthalmopathy. Regions amplified from RNA transcripts were the TCR beta CDR3 regions. A set of HTBI primers served as the primers for a first-round RT-PCR of the TCR CDR3. TCRdb recomputed calls from the multiplex PCR reads with MiXCR, one row per CDR3 protein. The sample consists of some 400,000 distinct CDR3 sequences, approximately 13% of them appearing once. Sequencing was done on a sample of blood. The receptors stem from a woman in her sixties with Graves' hyperthyroidism.

Many counts were recorded for this clonotype. This chain joins TRBV28 and TRBJ2-6; D gene unclear. Germline lookup yields CDR1 MDHEN and CDR2 SYDVKM. The CDR3 is 16 amino acids. Trimming shortened V by 6 bases and J by 1 base, and 13 bases separated the two germline ends. The CDR3: CASRQIPNSGANVLTF. Here the CDR3 DNA reads TGTGCCAGCAGACAAATCCCCAATTCTGGGGCCAACGTCCTGACTTTC.

This clonotype showed up many times. The chain uses TRBV28 and TRBJ2-7; TRBD1 matches at 7 bases. Germline lookup yields CDR1 MDHEN and CDR2 SYDVKM. Trimming cost V 6 bases and J 0 bases; bases outside gene matches: 8. CDR3 length: 15 amino acids. The CDR3 DNA reads TGTGCCAGCAGCCGACCGGGACAGAGCTCCTACGAGCAGTACTTC. Its translation: CASSRPGQSSYEQYF.

The V gene is TRBV13, the J gene TRBJ2-5; TRBD2 agrees at 7 bases. CDR3 length: 16 residues. Germline lookup yields CDR1 PRHDT and CDR2 FYEKMQ (reference sequence). V lost 5 bases to trimming and J lost 1 base; unmatched junction nucleotides: 10. The CDR3 DNA reads TGTGCCAGCAGCGTGGGGGTCGGGGGGTCCCAAGAGACCCAGTACTTC. Translating gives CASSVGVGGSQETQYF.

As regards this clonotype: This may arise from a read error, as a much more abundant clone is one base away. The chain links TRBV15 to TRBJ2-2; D unclear. This CDR3 has 14 residues. Trimming removed 0 bases from V and 3 bases from J, with 5 bases in between. Germline V gene lookup returns CDR1 LNHNV and CDR2 YYDKDF (reference sequence). CDR3 bases: TGTGCCACCAGCAGAGATGCGGACACCGGGGAGCTGTTTTTT. This translates into CATSRDADTGELFF. Drawing the rest from reference TRBV15 and TRBJ2-2, the complete variable domain is DAMVIQNPRYQVTQFGKPVTLSCSQTLNHNVMYWYQQKSSQAPKLLFHYYDKDFNNEADTPDNFQSRRPNTSFCFLDIRSPGLGDTAMYLCATSRDADTGELFFGEGSRLTVL.

Note on this clonotype: A read error may account for a junction end that differs from germline. This sequence joins TRBV7-3 and TRBJ2-6; a possible D gene is TRBD1 (5 bases). The CDR3 runs 17 residues. CDR1 is SGHTA, CDR2 FQGTGA, per germline. CDR3 in DNA: TGTGCCAGCAGCTACAGATCACAGATCTCTGGGGCCAACGACCTGACTTTC. Its translation is CASSYRSQISGANDLTF.